These 18 T cell receptor beta chains were sequenced from one sample in a study of blood T cell repertoires in COVID-19. The data were produced by immunoSEQ multiplex PCR, yet TCRdb's version contains in-frame clones alone and is incomplete. The table includes 120,000 or so clones, roughly four fifths detected once. Sequencing was carried out using peripheral blood. The receptors were sampled from a man in his thirties or forties with COVID-19, enrolled during active disease.

The DNA of the CDR3 is TGCGCCAGCAGTGACGACAGGATTGAAGCTTTCTTT. Residues: CASSDDRIEAFF. The chain links TRBV10-2 to TRBJ1-1, with TRBD1 as a possible D gene (6 bases). Looked up from germline, CDR1 is WSHSY and CDR2 is SAAADI. Trimming took 3 bases from V and 7 from J, leaving 9 bases between them. This CDR3 is 12 amino acids long.

In this sample, this clone turned up a few times. This chain connects TRBV7-2 to TRBJ1-2; TRBD1 is a possible D gene (6 bases). The CDR3 has 15 residues. V shed 5 bases and J shed 5 bases, with 18 bases lying between them. Germline V gives CDR1 SGHTA, CDR2 FQGNSA. CDR3 sequence (DNA): TGTGCCAGCAGCCCACACCAGGGGTTCTTATATGGCTACACCTTC. Residues: CASSPHQGFLYGYTF.

CDR3 sequence: CASSLDGRNYNEQFF. The CDR3 coding sequence is TGTGCCAGCAGTTTAGACGGGAGAAACTACAATGAGCAGTTCTTC. The V gene is TRBV27, the J gene TRBJ2-1; D is perhaps TRBD2 (6 bases). Per the germline V gene, CDR1 is MNHEY and CDR2 is SMNVEV (reference sequence). V shed 2 bases and J shed 3 bases, with 11 bases lying between them. This CDR3 contains 15 residues.

The genes are TRBV19 and TRBJ2-2; D remains ambiguous. V lost 5 bases and J 0 bases, leaving 13 bases between the germline ends. Germline-derived CDR1 and CDR2 are LNHDA and SQIVND (reference sequence). There are 16 residues in the CDR3. CDR3 in DNA: TGTGCCAGTAGTTGGGCAGGTCACGCGAACACCGGGGAGCTGTTTTTT. It translates to CASSWAGHANTGELFF.

This chain links TRBV2 with TRBJ2-7; D is ambiguous. Germline lookup yields CDR1 SNHLY and CDR2 FYNNEI. The CDR3 runs to 14 residues. Trimming shortened V by 8 bases and J by 3 bases, and 17 bases separated the two germline ends. CDR3 protein: CASELGFTDYEQYF. As DNA, the CDR3 is TGTGCCAGCGAACTCGGGTTTACCGACTACGAGCAGTACTTC.

The V gene is TRBV25-1, the J gene TRBJ1-1; no clear D gene. Germline-derived CDR1 and CDR2 are MGHDK and SYGVNS. The CDR3 has 12 residues. The V gene lost 4 bases and the J gene lost 10 bases, with 13 bases spanning the gap. The chain's CDR3 is CASSVTGLVAFF. CDR3 nucleotide sequence: TGTGCCAGCAGTGTAACGGGTCTCGTAGCTTTCTTT.

The chain employs TRBV6-1 and TRBJ1-2; tentative D call: TRBD1 (5 bases). Trimming removed 3 bases from V and 4 bases from J, with 6 bases in between. The CDR3 loop spans 12 amino acids. Germline CDR1 reads MNHNS; CDR2 reads SASEGT. The CDR3 DNA reads TGTGCCAGCAGTGACGACAGCTATGGCTACACCTTC. Its protein is CASSDDSYGYTF.

The genes are TRBV4-1 and TRBJ2-2; 15 nucleotides line up with TRBD2. Trimming at V came to 3 bases and at J to 4 bases, leaving 9 bases not matched to a gene. The CDR3 sequence is 19 residues long. Germline V lookup: CDR1 MGHRA, CDR2 YSYEKL. The CDR3 here is CASSHPGLAGGRGTGELFF. The CDR3 DNA is TGCGCCAGCAGCCATCCCGGACTAGCGGGGGGGCGAGGCACCGGGGAGCTGTTTTTT.

CDR3 protein: CASRFKLGQGTHSGANVLTF. CDR3 coding DNA: TGTGCAAGTCGCTTCAAGCTGGGACAGGGGACCCACTCTGGGGCCAACGTCCTGACTTTC. This sequence joins TRBV12-2 and TRBJ2-6; the table calls TRBD1, which could not be checked here. TRBV12-2 is a listed pseudogene. The length of the CDR3 is 20 residues.

The rearrangement uses TRBV7-2 and TRBJ2-5; D is unclear. Trimming removed 3 bases from V and 5 bases from J, with 13 bases in between. The CDR3 length is 14 residues. The germline V gene has CDR1 SGHTA and CDR2 FQGNSA. CDR3 sequence: CASSFPPGVETQYF. The CDR3, as DNA: TGTGCCAGCAGCTTCCCTCCGGGTGTGGAGACCCAGTACTTC.

In nucleotides, the CDR3 is TGCGCCAGCAGCATTCGCACAGGGAGAACCGGGGAGCTGTTTTTT. Protein sequence: CASSIRTGRTGELFF. V gene TRBV5-1 combines with J gene TRBJ2-2; tentatively, D is TRBD1 (6 bases). V was shortened by 4 bases and J by 5 bases, with 15 bases between the two germline ends. Germline V lookup: CDR1 SGHRS, CDR2 YFSETQ. The CDR3 contains 15 residues.

The rearrangement uses TRBV7-9 and TRBJ2-7; no reliable D call. The V end was cut by 1 base, the J end by 9 bases, with 7 bases between. The CDR3 spans 11 residues. Germline V gives CDR1 SEHNR, CDR2 FQNEAQ (reference sequence). This chain's CDR3 is CASSLEATQYF. DNA of the CDR3: TGTGCCAGCAGCTTAGAAGCGACGCAGTACTTC. Using reference TRBV7-9 and TRBJ2-7 for the parts outside the CDR3, the full variable domain is DTGVSQNPRHKITKRGQNVTFRCDPISEHNRLYWYRQTLGQGPEFLTYFQNEAQLEKSRLLSDRFSAERPKGSFSTLEIQRTEQGDSAMYLCASSLEATQYFGPGTRLTVT.

This clone has just one count. V usage is TRBV7-8 and J usage is TRBJ1-5; D not certain. V gave up 5 bases and J gave up 1 base, with 6 bases separating them. CDR1 is SGHVS, CDR2 FQNEAQ, per germline. The length of the CDR3 is 13 residues. The CDR3 DNA follows: TGTGCCAGCAGCCCCTCGAGCAATCAGCCCCAGCATTTT. Translated, it gives CASSPSSNQPQHF.

V is TRBV11-1 and J is TRBJ2-7, with 9 bases identical to TRBD2. The ends lost 0 bases at V and 2 bases at J; junction bases unmatched: 11. CDR1 is SGHAT, CDR2 FQDESV, per germline (reference sequence). This CDR3 has 18 residues. CDR3 loop: CASSLALVAGEETYEQYF. CDR3 DNA: TGTGCCAGCAGCTTAGCGCTGGTAGCGGGAGAGGAAACCTACGAGCAGTACTTC.

The chain recombines TRBV3-1 (or the pseudogene TRBV3-2) with TRBJ1-4; possibly TRBD1 for D (6 bases). Germline CDR1 LGHDT, CDR2 YNNKEL (reference sequence). The CDR3 runs to 15 residues. The V end lost 0 bases, the J end lost 7 bases, and 12 bases lay between the germline ends. CDR3 loop: CASSQERQGSEKLFF. CDR3 coding DNA: TGTGCCAGCAGCCAAGAAAGGCAGGGGAGTGAAAAACTGTTTTTT.

This clone was detected once. The chain links TRBV7-9 to TRBJ2-1, with unresolved D. Germline V CDR1 and CDR2: SEHNR, FQNEAQ (reference sequence). The CDR3 is 15 amino acids. The ends were cut back, 3 bases at V and 4 bases at J, with 13 bases in the middle. CDR3 loop: CASSFPMGRYNEQFF. The CDR3 DNA sequence: TGTGCCAGCAGCTTCCCAATGGGCAGGTACAATGAGCAGTTCTTC.

In its sample, this clone was seen once. CDR3 sequence (DNA): TGTGCCAGCAGCTTAAGAGGCCTGGGGAGCACCATATATTTT. This encodes CASSLRGLGSTIYF. The chain joins TRBV7-9 to TRBJ1-3; no firm D call. The CDR3 runs 14 residues. Germline V gene data show CDR1 as SEHNR and CDR2 as FQNEAQ (reference sequence). The ends were cut back, 2 bases at V and 9 bases at J, with 14 bases in the middle. Full variable domain (remainder filled in from reference TRBV7-9 and TRBJ1-3): DTGVSQNPRHKITKRGQNVTFRCDPISEHNRLYWYRQTLGQGPEFLTYFQNEAQLEKSRLLSDRFSAERPKGSFSTLEIQRTEQGDSAMYLCASSLRGLGSTIYFGEGSWLTVV.

This clone showed up just once. This chain links TRBV11-3 with TRBJ2-7; 8 bases are shared with TRBD1. With 4 bases clipped from V and 4 bases from J, the junction kept 6 bases outside the gene matches. The CDR3 is made up of 14 amino acids. Germline CDR1 and CDR2: SGHNT and YENEEA. The CDR3 sequence: CASSSTGVVYEQYF. The CDR3 DNA reads as TGTGCCAGCAGCTCGACAGGGGTTGTATACGAGCAGTACTTC. The whole variable domain, filled in from reference TRBV11-3 and TRBJ2-7, reads EAGVVQSPRYKIIEKKQPVAFWCNPISGHNTLYWYLQNLGQGPELLIRYENEEAVDDSQLPKDRFSAERLKGVDSTLKIQPAELGDSAVYLCASSSTGVVYEQYFGPGTRLTVT.